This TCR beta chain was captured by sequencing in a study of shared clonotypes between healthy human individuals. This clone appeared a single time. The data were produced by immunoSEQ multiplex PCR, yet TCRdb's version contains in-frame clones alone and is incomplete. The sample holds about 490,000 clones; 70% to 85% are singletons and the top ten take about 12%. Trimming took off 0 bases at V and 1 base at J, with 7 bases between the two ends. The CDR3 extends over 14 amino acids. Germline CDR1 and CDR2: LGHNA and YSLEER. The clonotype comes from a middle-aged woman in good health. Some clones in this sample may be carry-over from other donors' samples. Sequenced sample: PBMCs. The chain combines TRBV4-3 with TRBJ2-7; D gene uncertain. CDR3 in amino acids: CASSQESQSYEQYF. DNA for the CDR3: TGCGCCAGCAGCCAAGAAAGCCAGTCCTACGAGCAGTACTTC.